This TCR beta chain was sequenced in a study of control samples from healthy donors and cancer patients. This table comes from immunoSEQ multiplex PCR, and its TCRdb copy is limited to in-frame clones, with some not included. The data show about 110,000 clones, approximately 82% seen once. This CDR3 comprises 15 residues. Trimming shortened V by 6 bases and J by 1 base, and 16 bases separated the two germline ends. Looked up from germline, CDR1 is MNHEY and CDR2 is SMNVEV (reference sequence). The specimen sequenced was blood. The chain carries TRBV27 and TRBJ2-7, with D tentatively TRBD1 or TRBD2 (5 bases each). The TCR was taken from a man between 18 and 29 years old in good health. CDR3 loop: CASSPLGGRSYEQYF. CDR3 DNA sequence: TGTGCCAGCAGCCCCCTTGGGGGACGGTCCTACGAGCAGTACTTC.